These 21 T cell receptor beta chains were sequenced from one sample in a study of blood T cells in healthy people across ages. With a J-beta primer mix and a sample-barcoded 5' primer, a second PCR ran roughly 7 to 11 cycles. TCRdb fed the 5' RACE reads into MiXCR, producing one record per CDR3 protein. The sample has fewer than 1.5 million distinct CDR3 sequences; around 42% are singletons. The sample comprised blood. Receptors originate from a woman under 30 in good health.

This clonotype was observed a few times. The chain is built from TRBV6-1 and TRBJ1-2; tentative D call: TRBD1 (5 bases). The CDR3 spans 14 residues. V was shortened by 0 bases and J by 7 bases, with 12 bases between the two germline ends. The germline gives CDR1 MNHNS, CDR2 SASEGT. Here the CDR3 reads CASSEALAGSGYTF. In DNA, the CDR3 is TGTGCCAGCAGTGAAGCGCTTGCAGGGTCTGGCTACACCTTC.

This clonotype was recorded only once. The gene calls are TRBV6-2 or TRBV6-3 and TRBJ2-1; 10 positions agree with TRBD2. CDR3 size: 15 residues. Germline trimming cut 7 bases from V and 4 bases from J; bases unmatched to any gene: 7. CDR1 and CDR2 (germline): MNHEY, SVGEGT. CDR3 sequence reads: CASNLAGGLYNEQFF. CDR3 coding DNA: TGTGCCAGCAACTTAGCGGGGGGCCTTTACAATGAGCAGTTCTTC.

J is TRBJ2-1 and V is TRBV7-6; 15 bases fit TRBD2. The length of the CDR3 is 16 residues. Looked up from germline, CDR1 is SGHVS and CDR2 is FNYEAQ. V was clipped by 5 bases and J by 8 bases; unmatched bases: 7. Here the CDR3 reads CASSPGLAGGRDEQFF. CDR3 coding DNA: TGTGCCAGCAGCCCAGGACTAGCGGGAGGGAGAGATGAGCAGTTCTTC.

Notes on this clonotype: The junction departs from the called germline gene at one end, perhaps through a read error. The chain employs TRBV6-5 and TRBJ1-2, with 8 bases that match TRBD1. The CDR3 totals 14 residues. Germline-derived CDR1 and CDR2 are MNHEY and SVGAGI. This CDR3 reads CASGYLTGDYGYTF. As DNA, the CDR3 is TGTGCCAGCGGTTACCTGACAGGGGACTATGGCTACACCTTC.

There are a few counts of this clonotype. The rearrangement uses TRBV7-2 and TRBJ2-7, with a weak D call TRBD1 (6 bases). The germline CDR1 and CDR2 sequences are SGHTA and FQGNSA. This CDR3 region has 17 residues. V was cut by 2 bases and J by 6 bases, with 23 bases left in between. The CDR3, as DNA: TGTGCCAGCAGCTTAAACAAATCCGGCGGACCCAGGGGCGAGCAGTACTTC. Protein product: CASSLNKSGGPRGEQYF. The complete variable domain, with remaining parts taken from reference TRBV7-2 and TRBJ2-7, reads GAGVSQSPSNKVTEKGKDVELRCDPISGHTALYWYRQSLGQGLEFLIYFQGNSAPDKSGLPSDRFSAERTGGSVSTLTIQRTQQEDSAVYLCASSLNKSGGPRGEQYFGPGTRLTVT.

The chain recombines TRBV6-6 with TRBJ2-1, with 8 bases lining up with TRBD1. Germline V gene sequence: CDR1 MNHNY, CDR2 SVGAGI (reference sequence). The CDR3 has 12 amino acids. The V segment lost 5 bases and the J segment 15 bases; nucleotides outside the gene matches: 9. CDR3 region: CASSSEGTGWFF. The CDR3 bases are TGTGCCAGCAGTAGCGAGGGGACAGGCTGGTTCTTC.

The rearrangement joins TRBV28 to TRBJ2-3, with TRBD2 matching over 9 bases. Germline trimming cut 8 bases from V and 4 bases from J; bases unmatched to any gene: 13. Germline CDR1 reads MDHEN; CDR2 reads SYDVKM. CDR3 size: 16 residues. CDR3 in amino acids: CASGGRARGGADTQYF. For the CDR3, the DNA is TGTGCCAGCGGCGGGAGGGCCAGGGGAGGCGCAGATACGCAGTATTTT.

The chain joins TRBV4-1 to TRBJ2-5, with D tentatively TRBD1 (6 bases). CDR1 is MGHRA and CDR2 is YSYEKL in the germline V gene. Trimming left V 1 base short and J 4 bases short, with 19 bases between. The CDR3 is 17 amino acids. The CDR3 is CASSQGAWGRNAETQYF. CDR3 coding DNA: TGCGCCAGCAGCCAAGGGGCGTGGGGGCGAAACGCAGAGACCCAGTACTTC.

The J gene is TRBJ1-6, the V gene TRBV9; D is uncertain. CDR1 is SGDLS, CDR2 YYNGEE, per germline. Trimming shortened V by 7 bases and J by 14 bases, and 22 bases separated the two germline ends. The CDR3 has 14 residues. The CDR3 DNA sequence: TGTGCCAGCTCCTGGGCCGGAGCCCGTACAGCCCTCCACTTT. Translating gives CASSWAGARTALHF. The complete variable domain, with remaining parts taken from reference TRBV9 and TRBJ1-6, reads DSGVTQTPKHLITATGQRVTLRCSPRSGDLSVYWYQQSLDQGLQFLIQYYNGEERAKGNILERFSAQQFPDLHSELNLSSLELGDSALYFCASSWAGARTALHFGNGTRLTVT.

This clonotype showed up just a few times. The chain couples TRBV10-3 to TRBJ1-1, with no clear D. The CDR3 loop spans 15 amino acids. Deletions cut 0 bases from V and 0 bases from J, with 8 bases between. From germline, CDR1 is ENHRY and CDR2 SYGVKD. CDR3 sequence (DNA): TGTGCCATCAGTGAGTCGGAGGCATTGAACACTGAAGCTTTCTTT. Protein product: CAISESEALNTEAFF.

V gene TRBV7-2 combines with J gene TRBJ1-1; possibly TRBD1 for D (5 bases). CDR1 SGHTA and CDR2 FQGNSA come from the germline V gene. The V gene lost 3 bases and the J gene lost 6 bases, with 17 bases spanning the gap. There are 15 residues in the CDR3. DNA of the CDR3: TGTGCCAGCAGCTTTCTAGGGGTTTATAACCCTGAAGCTTTCTTT. Translating it yields CASSFLGVYNPEAFF.

V gene TRBV4-1 combines with J gene TRBJ2-7; 8 nucleotides line up with TRBD1. The germline V gene has CDR1 MGHRA and CDR2 YSYEKL. The CDR3 is 15 amino acids. V lost 3 bases and J lost 3; bases outside the gene matches: 7. The CDR3 nucleotides are TGCGCCAGCAGCCATGGTTCAGGACAGGGCTACGAGCAGTACTTC. It yields the protein CASSHGSGQGYEQYF.

The rearrangement uses TRBV20-1 and TRBJ1-2; 9 nucleotides match TRBD1. CDR1 is DFQATT and CDR2 is SNEGSKA in the germline V gene (reference sequence). The CDR3 is made up of 16 amino acids. J lost 4 bases, V lost 1 base, and 10 bases had no gene match. CDR3 DNA sequence: TGCAGTGCTAGAGGGTCCTATGGGACAGGGAGCTATGGCTACACCTTC. It encodes CSARGSYGTGSYGYTF.

CDR3: CASSLAPTKTYNEQFF. CDR3 in DNA: TGCGCCAGCAGCCTTGCCCCGACAAAAACCTACAATGAGCAGTTCTTC. The V gene is TRBV5-1, the J gene TRBJ2-1; D gene ambiguous. The germline CDR1 and CDR2 sequences are SGHRS and YFSETQ. V was shortened by 4 bases and J by 2 bases, with 16 bases between the two germline ends. The CDR3 is made up of 16 amino acids.

This clonotype turned up a few times. The V call is TRBV20-1, the J call TRBJ1-5; no definite D call. The V and J ends lost 6 bases and 5 bases respectively, with 20 bases between them. The CDR3 runs to 15 residues. CDR1 DFQATT and CDR2 SNEGSKA come from the germline V gene (reference sequence). The CDR3 DNA is TGCAGTGCGACGATCAACCCCGGAGGTGATCAGCCCCAGCATTTT. Its translation: CSATINPGGDQPQHF.

The rearrangement uses TRBV28 and TRBJ2-1; 8 nucleotides align to TRBD2. From germline, CDR1 is MDHEN and CDR2 SYDVKM. This CDR3 comprises 21 residues. Trimming cost V 5 bases and J 3 bases; bases outside gene matches: 24. The CDR3 region has the DNA TGTGCCAGCAGTCCTCAGTATAGGAGGGGAGTCGGGAGCGGGAGCTACAATGAGCAGTTCTTC. Encoded protein: CASSPQYRRGVGSGSYNEQFF.

This clonotype has only a few counts. The V call is TRBV15, the J call TRBJ2-5; D is uncertain. Trimming shortened V by 6 bases and J by 1 base, and 12 bases separated the two germline ends. In germline, CDR1 is LNHNV, CDR2 YYDKDF (reference sequence). The CDR3 contains 14 residues. CDR3 in DNA: TGTGCCACCAGGGCCGCTTCTTCCCAAGAGACCCAGTACTTC. Protein: CATRAASSQETQYF.

This clonotype has only a few counts. The gene calls are TRBV5-1 and TRBJ1-4, with D maybe TRBD1 (5 bases). CDR1 and CDR2 (germline): SGHRS, YFSETQ. This CDR3 comprises 15 residues. The V end lost 2 bases, the J end lost 11 bases, and 19 bases lay between the germline ends. The CDR3 is CASSFGTASVEKLFF. CDR3 nucleotide sequence: TGCGCCAGCAGCTTCGGGACCGCGTCGGTGGAGAAACTGTTTTTT.

This clonotype was seen only a few times. V and J are TRBV12-3 or TRBV12-4 and TRBJ2-1; 9 bases agree with TRBD1. V trimming: 5 bases; J trimming: 7 bases; junction bases outside the gene matches: 3. The CDR3 covers 13 residues. The CDR3: CASSVDRGNEQFF. In DNA form, the CDR3 reads TGTGCCAGCAGTGTTGACAGGGGGAATGAGCAGTTCTTC.

The CDR3 loop reads CASSLPLRDDPSGANVLTF. DNA of the CDR3: TGTGCCAGCAGCCTCCCTCTCCGGGACGACCCCTCTGGGGCCAACGTCCTGACTTTC. The J gene is TRBJ2-6, the V gene TRBV28; tentatively, D is TRBD1 or TRBD2 (5 bases each). The germline gives CDR1 MDHEN, CDR2 SYDVKM. Trimming shortened V by 6 bases and J by 0 bases, and 21 bases separated the two germline ends. This CDR3 is 19 amino acids long.

The chain combines TRBV4-2 with TRBJ2-7, with 7 bases that match TRBD1. V was clipped by 6 bases and J by 6 bases; unmatched bases: 8. There are 13 residues in the CDR3. From germline, CDR1 is LGHNA and CDR2 YNFKEQ. CDR3 protein: CASRGQPPSEQYF. The CDR3 coding sequence is TGTGCCAGCAGGGGACAGCCCCCGAGCGAGCAGTACTTC.